Listed here are 24 T cell receptor beta chains from one sample, sequenced in a study of patients and donors after allogeneic stem cell transplantation. One entry per CDR3 protein, called by TCRdb with MiXCR from the RT-PCR reads. The table has over 150,000 distinct CDR3 sequences, more than 35% seen once. Specimen: blood, either unsorted or a sorted T cell fraction (not recorded which). The receptors were gathered from a human donor who was either an allogeneic HSCT recipient or a stem cell or donor lymphocyte infusion donor (not recorded which). It is not recorded whose cells these are; they may come from a transplant donor.

This chain links TRBV20-1 with TRBJ2-3; either TRBD1 or TRBD2 may fit D (5 bases each). The CDR3 spans 16 residues. Deletions cut 4 bases from V and 0 bases from J, with 17 bases between. Germline V gene data show CDR1 as DFQATT and CDR2 as SNEGSKA (reference sequence). The DNA for the CDR3 is TGCAGTGCTATGGGGGTGGACGGAACTAGCACAGATACGCAGTATTTT. Translated, it gives CSAMGVDGTSTDTQYF.

V is TRBV3-1 and J is TRBJ2-7; D gene ambiguous. Looked up from germline, CDR1 is LGHDT and CDR2 is YNNKEL (reference sequence). The CDR3 is 12 amino acids. V gave up 1 base and J gave up 4 bases, with 5 bases separating them. CDR3 amino acids: CASSQGAYEQYF. CDR3 sequence (DNA): TGTGCCAGCAGCCAAGGGGCATACGAGCAGTACTTC.

The rearrangement uses TRBV12-1 and TRBJ2-1; the D call of TRBD2 is as the table states it, not checked on the DNA. TRBV12-1 is reported as a pseudogene. The CDR3 has 21 residues. CDR3 loop: CASSHRLPGLAGGCICNEQFF. CDR3 DNA: TGTGCCAGCAGCCACCGCTTACCCGGACTAGCGGGAGGGTGTATCTGCAATGAGCAGTTCTTC.

The chain uses TRBV7-8 and TRBJ2-5; weak D call: TRBD2 (5 bases). Germline assignment: CDR1 SGHVS and CDR2 FQNEAQ. V was pared by 5 bases and J by 5 bases, with 9 bases between. This CDR3 is 12 amino acids long. The CDR3 sequence is CASSPSPETQYF. In DNA, the CDR3 is TGTGCCAGCAGCCCTAGCCCGGAGACCCAGTACTTC. The whole variable domain, filled in from reference TRBV7-8 and TRBJ2-5, reads GAGVSQSPRYKVAKRGQDVALRCDPISGHVSLFWYQQALGQGPEFLTYFQNEAQLDKSGLPSDRFFAERPEGSVSTLKIQRTQQEDSAVYLCASSPSPETQYFGPGTRLLVL.

This clonotype has just a few counts. The gene calls are TRBV28 and TRBJ1-2; a possible D gene is TRBD1 (5 bases). Germline CDR1 reads MDHEN; CDR2 reads SYDVKM. Trimming took off 3 bases at V and 12 bases at J, with 11 bases between the two ends. The CDR3 spans 11 residues. CDR3: CASSFGQGDTF. The CDR3 DNA sequence: TGTGCCAGCAGTTTCGGGCAGGGAGACACCTTC.

The V and J genes are TRBV5-1 and TRBJ2-1; unclear D gene. Germline CDR1 SGHRS, CDR2 YFSETQ. V shed 1 base and J shed 4 bases, with 15 bases lying between them. The CDR3 extends over 16 amino acids. CDR3 sequence (DNA): TGCGCCAGCAGCTTGCGCCCGGATGTCCTTTACAATGAGCAGTTCTTC. It specifies CASSLRPDVLYNEQFF.

This clonotype was picked up a small number of times. The rearrangement links TRBV4-3 to TRBJ2-3; 9 bases match TRBD1. V lost 2 bases and J lost 3; bases outside the gene matches: 6. The CDR3 length is 16 residues. Germline V gene sequence: CDR1 LGHNA, CDR2 YSLEER. In DNA form, the CDR3 reads TGCGCCAGCAGCCAACAGACAGGGGGGTTGACAGATACGCAGTATTTT. Translated: CASSQQTGGLTDTQYF.

The chain employs TRBV4-3 and TRBJ2-2, with unresolved D. V lost 0 bases, J lost 3 bases, and 8 bases lay in between. The CDR3 runs to 15 residues. CDR1 is LGHNA, CDR2 YSLEER, per germline. CDR3 DNA sequence: TGCGCCAGCAGCCAAGATGCAGCTTACACCGGGGAGCTGTTTTTT. Translated: CASSQDAAYTGELFF.

The V and J genes are TRBV29-1 and TRBJ2-6; D call uncertain. The V and J ends lost 3 bases and 1 base respectively, with 16 bases between them. The CDR3 loop spans 17 amino acids. Germline V lookup: CDR1 SQVTM, CDR2 ANQGSEA. The CDR3 sequence is CSVEVVDTISGANVLTF. The CDR3 DNA reads TGCAGCGTTGAGGTTGTTGATACAATATCTGGGGCCAACGTCCTGACTTTC. Full variable domain (missing parts from reference TRBV29-1 and TRBJ2-6): SAVISQKPSRDICQRGTSLTIQCQVDSQVTMMFWYRQQPGQSLTLIATANQGSEATYESGFVIDKFPISRPNLTFSTLTVSNMSPEDSSIYLCSVEVVDTISGANVLTFGAGSRLTVL.

This clonotype is a singleton in its sample. V is TRBV5-6 and J is TRBJ2-7; maybe TRBD2 (7 bases). The CDR3 contains 14 residues. With 2 bases removed from V and 2 bases from J, the gap between germline ends came to 11 bases. Germline V gives CDR1 SGHDT, CDR2 YYEEEE. This CDR3 reads CASSFGGAAYEQYF. For the CDR3, the DNA is TGTGCCAGCAGCTTTGGGGGGGCCGCCTACGAGCAGTACTTC.

About this clonotype: Being one base from a much bigger clone, this may be a read error. This likely comes from a read error, as the CDR3 has no conserved phenylalanine or tryptophan at its end. The chain combines TRBV28 with TRBJ1-1; 7 bases fit TRBD1. Germline lookup yields CDR1 MDHEN and CDR2 SYDVKM. CDR3 length: 15 amino acids. The trim removed 1 base at V and 3 bases at J, leaving 5 bases unmatched. This CDR3 reads CASSLFTDRDTEAFL. In DNA, the CDR3 is TGTGCCAGCAGTTTATTTACCGACAGGGACACTGAAGCTTTCTTG.

The chain joins TRBV5-4 to TRBJ2-7, with D maybe TRBD2 (5 bases). Trimming took off 4 bases at V and 3 bases at J, with 17 bases between the two ends. Germline lookup yields CDR1 SGHNT and CDR2 YYREEE (reference sequence). The CDR3 extends over 15 amino acids. The CDR3 DNA reads TGTGCCAGCAGCGTGGAGGATCGGGCTTTCTACGAGCAGTACTTC. Translating it yields CASSVEDRAFYEQYF.

V usage is TRBV7-6 and J usage is TRBJ1-3; 7 nucleotides align to TRBD1. This CDR3 is 17 amino acids long. V dropped 5 bases and J dropped 3; count of bases not matched to a gene: 13. The germline gives CDR1 SGHVS, CDR2 FNYEAQ. The CDR3 DNA is TGTGCCAGCAGCGCCCTGACCACAGGGGCGTTTGGAAACACCATATATTTT. This translates into CASSALTTGAFGNTIYF.

This clonotype was seen a handful of times. The chain carries TRBV9 and TRBJ1-1; D not certain. This CDR3 region has 14 residues. Trimming pared 2 bases from V and 2 bases from J, leaving 10 bases between. CDR1 and CDR2 (germline): SGDLS, YYNGEE. The CDR3 here is CASSVGESNTEAFF. The CDR3 DNA reads TGTGCCAGCAGCGTCGGGGAAAGCAACACTGAAGCTTTCTTT.

The chain combines TRBV19 with TRBJ1-4; 9 positions match TRBD1. Per germline, CDR1 LNHDA and CDR2 SQIVND (reference sequence). With 5 bases clipped from V and 8 bases from J, the junction kept 6 bases outside the gene matches. The CDR3 consists of 14 residues. CDR3 loop: CASSADRGYEKLFF. The CDR3 bases are TGTGCCAGTAGTGCGGACAGGGGATACGAAAAACTGTTTTTT. Variable domain in full (rest from reference TRBV19 and TRBJ1-4): DGGITQSPKYLFRKEGQNVTLSCEQNLNHDAMYWYRQDPGQGLRLIYYSQIVNDFQKGDIAEGYSVSREKKESFPLTVTSAQKNPTAFYLCASSADRGYEKLFFGSGTQLSVL.

V is TRBV6-5 and J is TRBJ1-5, with D maybe TRBD1 (5 bases). This CDR3 has 16 residues. Germline V gene data show CDR1 as MNHEY and CDR2 as SVGAGI. The V end was cut by 0 bases, the J end by 4 bases, with 13 bases between. Written as DNA, the CDR3 is TGTGCCAGCAGTTACTCGAGTCCGGAGGGGAATCAGCCCCAGCATTTT. Amino acids: CASSYSSPEGNQPQHF.

CDR3 loop: CASSPTGATYEQYF. The CDR3, as DNA: TGTGCCAGCTCACCTACAGGGGCGACCTACGAGCAGTACTTC. The chain employs TRBV18 and TRBJ2-7; 7 nucleotides align to TRBD1. Germline trimming cut 3 bases from V and 2 bases from J; bases unmatched to any gene: 4. Per germline, CDR1 KGHSH and CDR2 LQKENI. This CDR3 is 14 amino acids long.

In this sample, this clonotype turned up a few times. The chain has TRBV7-2 and TRBJ2-3, with 14 bases identical to TRBD2. Germline V gene data show CDR1 as SGHTA and CDR2 as FQGNSA. V gave up 6 bases and J gave up 4 bases; unmatched junction bases: 12. The CDR3 runs 18 residues. This chain's CDR3 is CASSPTGLAGVWADTQYF. Written as DNA, the CDR3 is TGTGCCAGCAGTCCTACGGGACTAGCGGGAGTTTGGGCAGATACGCAGTATTTT. The full variable domain, its missing parts supplied by reference TRBV7-2 and TRBJ2-3, is GAGVSQSPSNKVTEKGKDVELRCDPISGHTALYWYRQSLGQGLEFLIYFQGNSAPDKSGLPSDRFSAERTGGSVSTLTIQRTQQEDSAVYLCASSPTGLAGVWADTQYFGPGTRLTVL.

The chain couples TRBV10-3 to TRBJ2-5; D might be TRBD2 (5 bases). CDR1 is ENHRY, CDR2 SYGVKD, per germline. The length of the CDR3 is 11 residues. Trimming pared 4 bases from V and 5 bases from J, leaving 5 bases between. The CDR3 bases are TGTGCCATCAGTGGGGAGGAGACCCAGTACTTC. It encodes CAISGEETQYF.

The rearrangement links TRBV5-1 to TRBJ2-1; D gene uncertain. Trimming removed 4 bases from V and 4 bases from J, with 12 bases in between. The CDR3 totals 14 residues. Germline loops: CDR1 SGHRS, CDR2 YFSETQ. Written as DNA, the CDR3 is TGCGCCAGCAGCCCTACCGACTTGTACAATGAGCAGTTCTTC. It translates to CASSPTDLYNEQFF.

The chain links TRBV27 to TRBJ1-1, with 9 bases lining up with TRBD1. V lost 8 bases to trimming and J lost 3 bases; unmatched junction nucleotides: 16. Germline CDR1 MNHEY, CDR2 SMNVEV (reference sequence). The CDR3 has 17 residues. CDR3 in DNA: TGTGCCAGCGGTCCCCCTCTAACAGGGGGCGGCGACACTGAAGCTTTCTTT. Amino acid sequence: CASGPPLTGGGDTEAFF.

This clonotype was counted between two and nine times. The V call is TRBV5-8, the J call TRBJ1-2; maybe TRBD1 (5 bases). The CDR3 covers 15 residues. V was cut by 2 bases and J by 4 bases, with 15 bases left in between. The germline CDR1 and CDR2 sequences are SGHTS and YDEGEE. The CDR3 bases are TGTGCCAGCAGCTTTGAGGGGTCGGATGCCTATGGCTACACCTTC. It codes for CASSFEGSDAYGYTF.

This clonotype was observed a single time. The chain carries TRBV4-3 and TRBJ2-1, with D unresolved. The CDR3 runs to 17 residues. Germline CDR1 and CDR2: LGHNA and YSLEER. V dropped 0 bases and J dropped 5 bases, with 17 bases sitting between them. The CDR3 bases are TGCGCCAGCAGCCAAGATCCCGCAGGAATAATTAACAATGAGCAGTTCTTC. It is translated as CASSQDPAGIINNEQFF.

The chain links TRBV27 to TRBJ2-2; D remains unclear. The CDR3 is 14 residues long. The germline V gene encodes CDR1 MNHEY and CDR2 SMNVEV (reference sequence). V was trimmed by 3 bases and J by 3 bases, leaving 8 bases between them. CDR3 coding DNA: TGTGCCAGCAGTTTTGCCATATACACCGGGGAGCTGTTTTTT. Its translation is CASSFAIYTGELFF.